The present T cell receptor (beta chain) was sequenced within a study of T cell responses to AZD1222 COVID-19 vaccine. Findings and limits, study-wide: Clonal diversity was possibly underestimated; the donors were predominantly white British and more often female.

V was cut by 1 base and J by 7 bases, with 14 bases left in between. Germline CDR1 reads SNHLY; CDR2 reads FYNNEI. This CDR3 spans 15 amino acids. In the case of this clone: Its matching antigen is unknown.

The repertoire was sequenced with immunoSEQ multiplex PCR; TCRdb's copy has only in-frame clones and lacks some. The sample holds fewer than 200,000 clones; approximately 92% are singletons and the top ten take 10%. This material consisted of peripheral blood, taken on day 0 of AZD1222 vaccination. This receptor was obtained from an adult in good health. The V gene is TRBV2, the J gene TRBJ1-3; D gene uncertain. As DNA, the CDR3 is TGTGCCAGCAGTGAAGATACGGTCTCCATCAACACCATATATTTT. It specifies CASSEDTVSINTIYF.